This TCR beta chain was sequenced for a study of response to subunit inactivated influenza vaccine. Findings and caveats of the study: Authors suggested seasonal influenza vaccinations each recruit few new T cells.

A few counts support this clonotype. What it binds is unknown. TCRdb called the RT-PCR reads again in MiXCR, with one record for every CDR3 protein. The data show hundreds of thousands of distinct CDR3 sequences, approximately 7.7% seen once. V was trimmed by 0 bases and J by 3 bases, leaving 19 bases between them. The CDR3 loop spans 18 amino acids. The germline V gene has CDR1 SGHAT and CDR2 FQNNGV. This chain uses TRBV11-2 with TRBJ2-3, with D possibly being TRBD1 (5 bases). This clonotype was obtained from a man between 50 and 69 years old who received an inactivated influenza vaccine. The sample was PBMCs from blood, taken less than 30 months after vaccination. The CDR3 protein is CASSLEDGSARVTDTQYF. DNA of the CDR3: TGTGCCAGCAGCTTAGAAGACGGTTCGGCCAGGGTAACAGATACGCAGTATTTT.